Sequencing of this T cell receptor (beta chain) was carried out in a study of blood T cell repertoires in COVID-19. As for the study in general: Researchers got acute and convalescent COVID-19 samples from the United States, Italy and Spain. PBMCs, B-cell-depleted T cells, or T cells were the source of the cDNA or gDNA that made up the material.

V shed 0 bases and J shed 5 bases, with 11 bases lying between them. CDR3 length: 14 residues. The V gene's germline CDR1 is LNHDA and CDR2 SQIVND (reference sequence). Methods used by the authors: Reference gene primers were amplified, and this amplification served to estimate nucleated cell counts. Clones were sequenced by immunoSEQ multiplex PCR, and TCRdb holds only the in-frame ones, with some missing. V and J calls plus clone size are reproduced from that table; the DNA served to infer D and trimming. The sample lists around 71,000 clones, around nine tenths occurring once. The receptor was derived from a woman aged 55-69 years with acute or convalescent COVID-19. The chain carries TRBV19 and TRBJ2-7; tentatively, D is TRBD2 (5 bases). The sample consisted of peripheral blood. The CDR3 DNA follows: TGTGCCAGTAGTATAGATTCGGAGGTCGACGAGCAGTACTTC. This gives the protein CASSIDSEVDEQYF. Drawing the rest from reference TRBV19 and TRBJ2-7, the complete variable domain is DGGITQSPKYLFRKEGQNVTLSCEQNLNHDAMYWYRQDPGQGLRLIYYSQIVNDFQKGDIAEGYSVSREKKESFPLTVTSAQKNPTAFYLCASSIDSEVDEQYFGPGTRLTVT.